This T cell receptor (beta chain) was identified in a study of cytomegalovirus exposure and HLA in healthy donors (dated by TCRdb to the late 2010s). About the investigation overall: An earlier analysis of some 600 of the donors reported 250 to 300 Gb of sequence data and 117 million unique TCR beta sequences obtained from about 200 million T cells. The number of donors typed differed by locus, with roughly 620-630 for A, B, C, DRB1 and DQB1, 522 for DQA1, 600 to 610 for DPA1, and 472 for DPB1. In an earlier analysis of roughly 580 of the donors, high-throughput TCR beta sequencing was used to judge whether each TCR beta V gene segment behaved as functional or pseudogenic. Rather than using new phenotypic data, the later analysis identified candidate immune exposures from TCR beta sequences and from how often those sequences occurred across donors. Genome-wide SNP genotypes for about 60% of the roughly 700 donors were used in a later genetic analysis, which treated that subset as a discovery cohort. The study used immunosequencing to profile the T cell repertoires of approximately 690 subjects and linked those repertoires to cytomegalovirus serostatus. Of the 398 genotyped donors, 65% to 90% fell in the genetic ancestry cluster associated with self-reported Caucasian donors. Every discovery cohort repertoire had been produced on one sequencing platform. Approximately 300 gigabases of sequencing data and some 85 million unique TCR sequences were included in an early release covering about 700 HLA-typed donors. To predict cytomegalovirus infection status, the study combined high-throughput TCR immunosequencing, statistical association of individual TCRs with disease status, and machine learning. Among 398 genotyped donors of the cohort, an average of around 240,000 unique TCR beta nucleotide sequences were sequenced per donor, around 20% of them non-productive. Both class I and class II loci were covered by HLA typing, at four-digit resolution. A later analysis re-analyzed previously published TCR beta repertoires from hundreds of donors and added high-resolution HLA genotyping to study TCR occurrence patterns. Four to six DR-DQ haplotypes were handled as single units for association and clustering, since linkage in the cohort was strong. The study was designed to test whether signatures of past pathogen exposure could be identified by cataloging public T cell receptors. In addition to the first cohort of about 650 subjects, a separate validation cohort of 120 different subjects was used. Donor age, sex, ethnicity and CMV serostatus were collected together with the repertoire data.

V is pruned by 4 bases and J by 1 base, leaving 16 bases of the junction without a gene match. The CDR3 spans 18 residues, from the cysteine through the phenylalanine. Only the CDR3 DNA stays, 54 bases, in frame from base 1. The germline V gene provides CDR1 SGDLS and CDR2 YYNGEE. The library was built by means of the immunoSEQ multiplex PCR assay. A mixture of 60 forward primers for TCR Vbeta segments and 13 reverse primers for TCR Jbeta segments was used in the multiplex PCR. The CDR3 region of rearranged TCR beta genes was amplified from genomic DNA with a multiplex PCR assay. On the Illumina HiSeq System, the amplified TCR beta libraries were sequenced as 87-base-pair reads. In the authors' own workflow: A later analysis counted about 80 million unique TCR beta chains across the 550 to 800 repertoires, and 10 million to 12 million of these chains were shared by at least two donors. A nearest-neighbor algorithm error-corrected the raw reads and collapsed the reads into unique sequences, merging closely related sequences to remove PCR and sequencing errors. CDR3 sequences were aligned to IMGT reference sequences to assign V, D and J gene segments. Each retained sequence needed at least a six-nucleotide match to both a V gene segment and a J gene segment. A rearrangement counted as productive if the CDR3 had no stop codons and remained in frame with V and J, and every other rearrangement counted as non-productive. Following IMGT convention, CDR3 was defined as the stretch from the second conserved V-encoded cysteine to the conserved J-encoded phenylalanine. Sequences without an unambiguous match to a single V gene segment were excluded from the earlier analysis of about 630 of the donors. An earlier analysis of a few hundred of the donors called V segments functional above 56.7% productive rearrangements and segregating when the between-donor standard deviation exceeded 5%. To diagnose cytomegalovirus status from the catalog of TCR beta chain sequences, a statistical classification framework was built. In a later analysis, V and J genes were assigned by comparing TCR nucleotide sequences against IMGT/GENE-DB human TR gene sequences. The TCRdist pipeline was used in a later analysis to assign CDR3 sequences and most-parsimonious VDJ recombination scenarios. A later analysis defined each TCR beta chain by its CDR3 amino acid sequence plus V-gene family, and excluded reads lacking a unique V-gene family. As a way to deal with suspected cross-contamination and a sequencing artifact, a later analysis dropped roughly 620 nucleotide sequences that were highly shared and had low generation probability. In a later analysis, a clonal expansion index for each public chain was calculated from normalized within-repertoire ranks of inferred template counts. Generation probabilities in a later analysis came from a VDJ recombination model fitted to out-of-frame rearrangements, and those results were checked against IGoR. In a later analysis, hypergeometric tests were used to score TCR-TCR, TCR-HLA and TCR-CMV co-occurrence, with a repertoire-size bias correction applied to TCR pairs. In a later analysis, false discovery rates were estimated by permuting HLA or CMV assignments 20 times. In a later analysis, co-occurring TCRs were grouped using DBSCAN, and TCRdist sequence similarity was added for clustering within HLA-allele-positive subsets. For co-occurrence clustering, repertoires with fewer than 30,000 or more than 120,000 public chains were excluded, along with several repertoires with anomalous nucleotide sharing. Here the immuneACCESS table is served through TCRdb, limited to in-frame sequences with V and J called. Missing clones are a known gap in these copies; in checked studies unresolved V genes cover under half, and the rest lacks a known reason. The V and J calls and clone size come from that table; D and trimming were worked out from the DNA. The sample table shows around 98,000 clones, and about four fifths are seen once. The leading ten clones occupy approximately 3.8% of the sample.

This clone was seen once. The clone's antigen remains unknown. No much larger clone is present one base from it, and per-base qualities are unavailable. The cohort was made up of 650 to 700 healthy bone marrow donors. At the time of sampling, every cohort member was nominally healthy, though immune exposures that went unrecorded were likely present. The donor was CMV seronegative and belonged to the group of several hundred seronegative cohort members. Every donor gave a peripheral blood sample, and the peripheral blood mononuclear cells from that sample were used for TCR beta sequencing. Genomic DNA was extracted from the blood cell samples with the Qiagen DNeasy Blood Extraction Kit. General findings and caveats noted by the study authors: According to a later genetic analysis, donors in an Asian-associated ancestry cluster had fewer N-insertions in productive TCRs than the approximately 630-donor mean. In a later analysis, several top co-occurrence clusters were reported to appear linked to parvovirus B19, influenza, CMV and Epstein-Barr virus. Some IMGT-functional V segments, including TRBV6-2 and TRBV6-3, could not be distinguished by the 87-base-pair reads and were therefore excluded. Correlated functional status among segregating V segments might reflect linkage disequilibrium, but an unknown experimental factor could not be ruled out. In a later analysis, the rate of TCR association differed among HLA loci, with DRB1 alleles having the most associated TCRs and HLA-C alleles having the fewest. Some 16 rarely observed V segments, including chromosome 9 orphons, were excluded from the earlier analysis of several hundred of the donors because counts were too low. A later analysis found that most CMV-associated TCR beta chains appeared HLA-restricted, with HLA associations seemingly driven largely by CMV exposure. The study gave a list of under 200 TCR beta chains associated with cytomegalovirus. The sequencing pipeline was judged likely to have produced a cluster of highly shared sequence variants as a technical artifact. In a later analysis, 16,951 TCR beta sequences were associated with specific HLA alleles at a false discovery rate of 0.05. In both the original and validation cohorts, the classifier was reported to diagnose cytomegalovirus status with high specificity and sensitivity. An association between a missense DCLRE1C variant and V-gene and J-gene trimming of TCR beta chains was found in a later genetic analysis and replicated in an independent cohort. Three of the identified cytomegalovirus-associated TCR beta chains were confirmed in vitro to be specific for cytomegalovirus antigens. The cohort was sequenced for TCR beta chains only, and without alpha or paired-chain data the features that could be detected were limited. For the cohort, immune exposure information was limited to CMV serostatus. In a later analysis, HLA-associated TCR beta chains were found to be more clonally expanded and to have lower generation probabilities than equally common non-associated chains. Broadly in line with IMGT annotations, most TCR beta V segments showed up in productive rearrangements about 87% or about 30% of the time in an earlier analysis of under 700 of the donors. The presence/absence analyses assumed that sequencing depth was roughly uniform across donors, and that assumption may not be true. Assigning TCR associations to individual alleles was difficult when HLA alleles, especially DR and DQ, strongly co-occurred. Because HLA typing was missing for some donors at each locus, association tests included only the typed subset. Most TCR sequences were seen in very few donors, while some public TCRs were found in many individuals. A further reported finding was that TCR beta sequences accurately predicted the HLA-A and HLA-B alleles for most subjects in the first cohort. The authors suggested that the approach could potentially be generalized to other disease states and immunological phenotypes.

The sequencing input was PBMCs. Recombination connected TRBV9 to TRBJ1-1; 7 central bases correspond to TRBD1. The source is a middle-aged woman in good health and CMV-seronegative. The base sequence is TGTGCCAGCAGCCTTACAAACGAACAGGGGTGGAGGAACACTGAAGCTTTCTTT. Translated, it reads CASSLTNEQGWRNTEAFF.